These 13 T cell receptor beta chains were sequenced from one sample in a study of shared clonotypes between healthy human individuals. TCRdb's table, derived via immunoSEQ multiplex PCR, lists solely in-frame clones and lacks some. Of some 2.4 million clones listed, approximately 93% are singletons. Input material: naive CD4+ T cells from PBMCs. Subset in this sample: CD45RA+ positively selected. Receptor source: a young man in good health. Some clones in this sample may be carry-over from other donors' samples.

This clone has a single count. The rearrangement links TRBV5-1 to TRBJ2-7, with 7 bases lining up with TRBD1. The CDR3 totals 14 residues. Germline V gene data show CDR1 as SGHRS and CDR2 as YFSETQ. Unmatched junction bases numbered 6, after V lost 4 bases and J lost 2 bases. This chain's CDR3 is CASSTQGVPYEQYF. The DNA of the CDR3 is TGCGCCAGCAGCACGCAGGGGGTACCCTACGAGCAGTACTTC.

J is TRBJ2-1 and V is TRBV7-9; a weak D match, TRBD1 (5 bases). CDR1 and CDR2 from the germline V gene are SEHNR and FQNEAQ (reference sequence). CDR3 size: 18 residues. V was trimmed by 1 base and J by 0 bases, leaving 16 bases between them. CDR3 in DNA: TGTGCCAGCAGCTTAGTAGGGGATAGAAGGAGCTCCTACAATGAGCAGTTCTTC. Translated, it gives CASSLVGDRRSSYNEQFF. The whole variable domain, remainder taken from reference TRBV7-9 and TRBJ2-1, is DTGVSQNPRHKITKRGQNVTFRCDPISEHNRLYWYRQTLGQGPEFLTYFQNEAQLEKSRLLSDRFSAERPKGSFSTLEIQRTEQGDSAMYLCASSLVGDRRSSYNEQFFGPGTRLTVL.

The chain joins TRBV5-4 to TRBJ2-5, with TRBD2 identical over 7 bases. The V and J ends lost 1 base and 5 bases, in that order; junction bases with no gene match: 11. This CDR3 has 16 amino acids. Germline loops: CDR1 SGHNT, CDR2 YYREEE (reference sequence). CDR3 protein: CASSLSLGEGAETQYF. The CDR3 DNA follows: TGTGCCAGCAGCTTGTCTTTGGGGGAGGGAGCGGAGACCCAGTACTTC.

The gene calls are TRBV4-3 and TRBJ1-2, with D unclear. Germline assignment: CDR1 LGHNA and CDR2 YSLEER. CDR3 length: 16 amino acids. V was cut by 4 bases and J by 4 bases, with 19 bases left in between. CDR3 sequence: CASSPNGGEPSYGYTF. In DNA, the CDR3 is TGCGCCAGCAGCCCTAACGGCGGGGAGCCCTCCTATGGCTACACCTTC.

The chain combines TRBV30 with TRBJ2-1; TRBD2 matches 9 bases. Germline V lookup: CDR1 GTSNPN, CDR2 SVGIG (reference sequence). Unmatched junction bases numbered 14, after V lost 5 bases and J lost 0 bases. The CDR3 has 18 residues. For the CDR3, the DNA is TGTGCCTGGGATTTCTCAGAGACTAGCGGAAGCTCCTACAATGAGCAGTTCTTC. Translating gives CAWDFSETSGSSYNEQFF.

The V gene is TRBV5-1, the J gene TRBJ2-3, with D possibly being TRBD2 (6 bases). This CDR3 spans 12 amino acids. The germline V gene encodes CDR1 SGHRS and CDR2 YFSETQ. Trimming stripped 9 bases from V and 2 bases from J, with 10 bases between. The CDR3 loop reads CATGDSTDTQYF. The CDR3 DNA sequence: TGCGCCACTGGGGACTCCACAGATACGCAGTATTTT.

V usage is TRBV7-9 and J usage is TRBJ2-3; no clear D. With 1 base removed from V and 0 bases from J, the gap between germline ends came to 11 bases. Germline assignment: CDR1 SEHNR and CDR2 FQNEAQ (reference sequence). The CDR3 is made up of 16 amino acids. The CDR3 is CASSLVGSPSTDTQYF. CDR3 sequence (DNA): TGTGCCAGCAGCTTAGTGGGCAGCCCAAGCACAGATACGCAGTATTTT.

The rearrangement links TRBV9 to TRBJ2-3, with 16 bases lining up with TRBD2. CDR3 size: 16 residues. With 3 bases clipped from V and 7 bases from J, the junction kept 5 bases outside the gene matches. The germline V gene has CDR1 SGDLS and CDR2 YYNGEE. The CDR3 DNA follows: TGTGCCAGCAGCGGGGGACTAGCGGGAGGGTATAATACGCAGTATTTT. Encoded protein: CASSGGLAGGYNTQYF. Full variable domain (rest looked up from reference TRBV9 and TRBJ2-3): DSGVTQTPKHLITATGQRVTLRCSPRSGDLSVYWYQQSLDQGLQFLIQYYNGEERAKGNILERFSAQQFPDLHSELNLSSLELGDSALYFCASSGGLAGGYNTQYFGPGTRLTVL.

This chain links TRBV7-2 with TRBJ2-3; 14 positions match TRBD2. Germline assignment: CDR1 SGHTA and CDR2 FQGNSA. V trimming: 5 bases; J trimming: 4 bases; junction bases outside the gene matches: 8. The CDR3 sequence is 17 residues long. For the CDR3, the DNA is TGTGCCAGCAGCCAAAGGGGACTAGCGGGAGTGCCAGATACGCAGTATTTT. Protein: CASSQRGLAGVPDTQYF.

The CDR3: CASSFGSGSTSGELFF. CDR3 nucleotides: TGCGCCAGCAGCTTCGGTAGCGGTAGTACCTCCGGGGAGCTGTTTTTT. The chain has TRBV5-1 and TRBJ2-2; possibly TRBD2 for D (6 bases). The V and J ends lost 2 bases and 6 bases respectively, with 17 bases between them. Germline CDR1 reads SGHRS; CDR2 reads YFSETQ. This CDR3 spans 16 amino acids.

The gene calls are TRBV9 and TRBJ2-1, with 11 positions matching TRBD2. The CDR3 loop spans 16 amino acids. In germline, CDR1 is SGDLS, CDR2 YYNGEE. Germline trimming cut 3 bases from V and 5 bases from J; bases unmatched to any gene: 7. CDR3 DNA: TGTGCCAGCAGCGCATCGGGGGGACTAGCGGACAATGAGCAGTTCTTC. This translates into CASSASGGLADNEQFF.

A note on this clone: This sample includes further DNA sequences coding for the same CDR3. This sequence joins TRBV11-2 and TRBJ2-7; TRBD1 matches at 7 bases. Germline loops: CDR1 SGHAT, CDR2 FQNNGV. V shed 3 bases and J 2 bases; nucleotides not matched to a gene: 7. This CDR3 is 15 amino acids long. The CDR3 sequence: CASSLDRTATYEQYF. CDR3 coding DNA: TGTGCCAGCAGCTTGGACAGGACAGCTACCTACGAGCAGTACTTC.

Only one count was recorded for this clone. The chain links TRBV6-1 to TRBJ1-4; the match to TRBD1 covers 7 bases. The ends lost 6 bases at V and 8 bases at J; junction bases unmatched: 12. The CDR3 totals 15 residues. The V gene's germline CDR1 is MNHNS and CDR2 SASEGT. This CDR3 reads CASRADTTGREKLFF. The CDR3, as DNA: TGTGCCAGCAGAGCCGATACGACAGGGAGAGAAAAACTGTTTTTT.